These 3 T cell receptor beta chains were sequenced from one sample in a study of T cell responses to AZD1222 COVID-19 vaccine. The assay was immunoSEQ multiplex PCR, and TCRdb's table has in-frame clones only and misses some. The table shows 100,000 to 150,000 clones, with roughly 92% occurring only once. Source: peripheral blood, taken 28 days after the second AZD1222 dose. These receptors originate from an adult who received the AZD1222 COVID-19 vaccine.

The chain joins TRBV9 to TRBJ2-3; 10 bases align to TRBD2. The CDR3 sequence is 15 residues long. V shed 4 bases, J shed 3 bases, and the junction held 5 bases outside the gene matches. From germline, CDR1 is SGDLS and CDR2 YYNGEE. The CDR3 protein is CASSPRAGGTDTQYF. The CDR3 bases are TGTGCCAGCAGCCCCAGAGCGGGAGGGACAGATACGCAGTATTTT.

The chain carries TRBV29-1 and TRBJ2-1; D is perhaps TRBD2 (6 bases). The V end was cut by 4 bases, the J end by 5 bases, with 18 bases between. The CDR3 spans 15 residues. Germline-derived CDR1 and CDR2 are SQVTM and ANQGSEA. The chain's CDR3 is CSVVGAGNWHNEQFF. CDR3 nucleotide sequence: TGCAGCGTTGTAGGGGCGGGAAACTGGCACAATGAGCAGTTCTTC.

About this clone: Sequence at one end of the junction differs from germline and may be a read error. The CDR3, as DNA: TGTGCCCGGAGTGTGGGAGGAGGGGGCTACACCTTC. It encodes CARSVGGGGYTF. The chain uses TRBV30 and TRBJ1-2; no definite D call. Looked up from germline, CDR1 is GTSNPN and CDR2 is SVGIG (reference sequence). This CDR3 has 12 residues.